This T cell receptor beta chain is drawn from a study of cytomegalovirus exposure and HLA in healthy donors. The CDR3 is made up of 16 amino acids. V shed 7 bases and J 5 bases; nucleotides not matched to a gene: 12. Germline V lookup: CDR1 SGHTA, CDR2 FQGNSA. This clone was detected only a few times. PCR amplification relied on 60 Vbeta primers (plus 13 Jbeta primers). Only in-frame clones appear in the TCRdb table, and some are missing; sequencing was by immunoSEQ multiplex PCR. The sample includes some 120,000 clones, about 10% seen only once; the top ten take 3%. The receptor was isolated from a young man in good health and CMV-seronegative. The chain employs TRBV7-2 and TRBJ2-2; 8 positions agree with TRBD2. What was sequenced was PBMCs. As DNA, the CDR3 is TGTGCCAGCACCTACCGGGGACTAGGAGGTACCGGGGAGCTGTTTTTT. It encodes CASTYRGLGGTGELFF.